The rows below give T cell receptor beta chains drawn from one sample of a study of blood T cell repertoires in COVID-19. Sequenced by immunoSEQ multiplex PCR; TCRdb stores in-frame clones only, minus some. The top ten hold under 45% of the sample, which has under 35,000 clones, approximately 80% seen once. The specimen sequenced was peripheral blood. All receptors derive from a man at least 80 years old with acute or convalescent COVID-19. The CDR3 runs from the conserved cysteine through the conserved F or W. Fields, in order: D gene, clone size, J gene, V gene, CDR3 protein, CDR3 DNA. D genes are given only for firm matches. Only part of the rows carry a size: once, few, many, or a class if the clone is expanded.

TRBD1,once,TRBJ2-7,TRBV13,CASSARTGKYEQYF,TGTGCCAGCAGCGCCCGGACAGGAAAATACGAGCAGTACTTC
.,.,TRBJ2-5,TRBV2,CASRPATNQGGTQYF,TGTGCCAGCAGACCAGCCACGAACCAAGGCGGGACCCAGTACTTC
.,.,TRBJ2-2,TRBV25-1,CASSPPLGRAAPGELFF,TGTGCCAGCAGTCCTCCCCTGGGCAGGGCCGCCCCAGGGGAGCTGTTTTTT
.,.,TRBJ1-2,TRBV5-6,CASSLARTVPYGYTF,TGTGCCAGCAGCTTGGCGAGAACAGTTCCTTATGGCTACACCTTC
TRBD1,.,TRBJ1-1,TRBV2,CASIRDRGAFSGRAEAFF,TGTGCCAGCATAAGGGACAGGGGGGCCTTTTCCGGTAGGGCTGAAGCTTTCTTT
TRBD2,.,TRBJ2-3,TRBV19,CASSISGGAWDTQYF,TGTGCCAGTAGCATTAGCGGGGGGGCGTGGGATACGCAGTATTTT
TRBD2,.,TRBJ2-7,TRBV9,CASSGGGGIPYEQYF,TGTGCCAGCAGCGGCGGGGGGGGCATACCCTACGAGCAGTACTTC
TRBD2,.,TRBJ2-1,TRBV7-9,CASSSSGGIFDEQFF,TGTGCCAGCAGCTCTAGCGGGGGAATCTTCGATGAGCAGTTCTTC
.,few,TRBJ1-2,TRBV3-1/TRBV3-2,CASRLGGQGSYGYTF,TGTGCCAGCAGGCTCGGGGGGCAGGGGAGCTATGGCTACACCTTC
.,.,TRBJ1-5,TRBV12-5,CASADNGGQPQHF,TGTGCTAGTGCCGATAATGGGGGCCAGCCCCAGCATTTT
.,.,TRBJ2-7,TRBV5-1,CASREDFYEQYF,TGCGCCAGCAGAGAGGATTTCTACGAGCAGTACTTC
.,once,TRBJ1-3,TRBV5-6,CASSLFSSGSGNTIYF,TGTGCCAGCAGCTTGTTCTCTTCGGGATCTGGAAACACCATATATTTT
TRBD2,.,TRBJ2-7,TRBV4-2,CASSPSGASYEQYF,TGTGCCAGCAGCCCTAGCGGGGCCTCCTACGAGCAGTACTTC
TRBD2,once,TRBJ2-1,TRBV29-1,CSVEGRLAGGLSNEQFF,TGCAGCGTTGAAGGGAGGCTAGCGGGGGGTCTTAGCAATGAGCAGTTCTTC
TRBD1,once,TRBJ2-5,TRBV5-5,CASSLFGQGAGGTQYF,TGTGCCAGCAGCCTATTCGGACAGGGGGCGGGAGGGACCCAGTACTTC
TRBD1,.,TRBJ2-1,TRBV5-1,CASSGDRDNEQFF,TGCGCCAGCAGCGGAGACAGGGACAATGAGCAGTTCTTC
TRBD1,.,TRBJ1-6,TRBV7-2,CASNRGQGGSPLHF,TGTGCCAGCAACCGGGGACAGGGGGGTTCACCCCTCCACTTT
TRBD2,.,TRBJ2-4,TRBV10-2,CASRETSGALRNIQYF,TGCGCCAGCAGAGAGACTAGCGGGGCTTTGCGGAACATTCAGTACTTC
.,.,TRBJ1-2,TRBV5-6,CASSLMDSHGYTF,TGTGCCAGCAGCCTCATGGACAGTCATGGCTACACCTTC
TRBD1,.,TRBJ1-2,TRBV19,CASKVVETGEGYTF,TGTGCCAGTAAGGTTGTTGAGACAGGGGAAGGCTACACCTTC
TRBD1,.,TRBJ1-2,TRBV10-3,CAIRGPDRGQEGYTF,TGTGCCATCAGGGGGCCGGACAGGGGGCAGGAGGGCTACACCTTC
.,.,TRBJ1-2,TRBV5-6,CASSFPGEANYGYTF,TGTGCCAGCAGCTTCCCCGGAGAAGCTAACTATGGCTACACCTTC
.,.,TRBJ1-2,TRBV5-4,CASSAGRVSNYGYTF,TGTGCCAGCAGCGCCGGGAGGGTCTCTAACTATGGCTACACCTTC
TRBD1,.,TRBJ2-4,TRBV25-1,CASSESGTGRENIQYF,TGTGCCAGCAGTGAATCGGGGACAGGGAGGGAAAACATTCAGTACTTC
TRBD1,.,TRBJ1-3,TRBV18,CASSPGQGPGNTIYF,TGTGCCAGCTCACCGGGACAGGGCCCAGGAAACACCATATATTTT
.,.,TRBJ2-2,TRBV5-1,CASRRGIQGTGELFF,TGCGCCAGCAGAAGGGGGATACAGGGAACCGGGGAGCTGTTTTTT
.,once,TRBJ2-3,TRBV3-1/TRBV3-2,CASSSTGTGTDTQYF,TGTGCCAGCAGCTCTACCGGGACTGGCACAGATACGCAGTATTTT
TRBD1,once,TRBJ1-1,TRBV28,CASSFAGQMNTEAFF,TGTGCCAGCAGTTTTGCGGGACAGATGAACACTGAAGCTTTCTTT
.,.,TRBJ2-1,TRBV11-2,CASSLERGNEQFF,TGTGCCAGCAGCTTAGAGCGGGGCAATGAGCAGTTCTTC
.,.,TRBJ1-2,TRBV4-2,CASSQDREWARTPIGGYTF,TGTGCCAGCAGCCAAGATCGGGAGTGGGCGCGTACCCCTATCGGGGGCTACACCTTC
TRBD1,.,TRBJ2-7,TRBV5-6,CASSLKGQGAREQYF,TGTGCCAGCAGCTTGAAGGGACAGGGGGCGCGGGAGCAGTACTTC
.,.,TRBJ2-5,TRBV10-3,CAIGARGGETQYF,TGTGCCATCGGGGCCAGGGGAGGGGAGACCCAGTACTTC